The clone carrying this T cell receptor (beta chain) was seen only a few times. The data originate from a study of blood T cell repertoires in COVID-19. Study at large: Acute and convalescent COVID-19 samples came from the United States, Italy and Spain. Sample material is recorded as cDNA or gDNA derived from T cells, B-cell-depleted T cells, or PBMCs.

One Seattle source followed patients from active infection through their disease course. The table came from immunoSEQ multiplex PCR; TCRdb's copy has only in-frame clones and leaves some out. The table has 150,000 to 180,000 clones, roughly 84% seen once; the top ten hold about 12%. Germline lookup yields CDR1 MNHNS and CDR2 SASEGT. The trim removed 3 bases at V and 3 bases at J, leaving 12 bases unmatched. This CDR3 spans 17 amino acids. The TCR originated in a woman aged 55-69 years with COVID-19, enrolled during active disease. V and J are TRBV6-1 and TRBJ1-1; 8 bases are a match to TRBD1. Input material: peripheral blood. The CDR3 bases are TGTGCCAGCAGTGAGGGACAGGTGAGACCCATGGACACTGAAGCTTTCTTT. Translating it yields CASSEGQVRPMDTEAFF.